A single sample is the source of the 19 T cell receptor beta chains below, sequenced in a study of blood T cell repertoires in COVID-19. Clones were sequenced by immunoSEQ multiplex PCR, and TCRdb holds only the in-frame ones, with some missing. The sample yields 200,000 to 300,000 clones, about 91% seen once. Sequencing used peripheral blood. These receptor sequences come from a person aged 18-29 years with COVID-19, enrolled during active disease.

The chain recombines TRBV7-3 with TRBJ2-3; TRBD1 matches 9 bases. After removal of 5 bases from V and 2 bases from J, the junction contained 5 bases not matched to a gene. This CDR3 spans 15 amino acids. The germline V gene encodes CDR1 SGHTA and CDR2 FQGTGA. This chain's CDR3 is CASSPTGGVTDTQYF. The DNA for the CDR3 is TGTGCCAGCAGCCCTACAGGGGGCGTCACAGATACGCAGTATTTT.

The CDR3 loop reads CATSRDRDRGNEQFF. The CDR3 region has the DNA TGTGCCACCAGCAGAGACCGGGACAGGGGTAATGAGCAGTTCTTC. The V gene is TRBV15, the J gene TRBJ2-1; 10 nucleotides agree with TRBD1. Germline lookup yields CDR1 LNHNV and CDR2 YYDKDF (reference sequence). This CDR3 has 15 residues. J gave up 7 bases and V 0 bases, and 3 bases lay outside the gene matches.

A single count supports this clone. The rearrangement uses TRBV28 and TRBJ1-1; TRBD1 is a possible D gene (5 bases). CDR3 length: 13 residues. V was shortened by 5 bases and J by 7 bases, with 14 bases between the two germline ends. The germline V gene has CDR1 MDHEN and CDR2 SYDVKM. CDR3 sequence (DNA): TGTGCCAGCAGTGAGGCAGGGCTGAGTGAAGCTTTCTTT. Protein: CASSEAGLSEAFF.

The rearrangement uses TRBV6-5 and TRBJ2-1; D is perhaps TRBD1 (6 bases). V was trimmed by 2 bases and J by 2 bases, leaving 13 bases between them. Germline lookup yields CDR1 MNHEY and CDR2 SVGAGI. The CDR3 length is 16 residues. In DNA, the CDR3 is TGTGCCAGCAGTTACCTAAGGGGGAGAACCTACAATGAGCAGTTCTTC. It codes for CASSYLRGRTYNEQFF.

J is TRBJ2-1 and V is TRBV15; D gene uncertain. This CDR3 spans 15 amino acids. Per the germline V gene, CDR1 is LNHNV and CDR2 is YYDKDF (reference sequence). Trimming cost V 0 bases and J 0 bases, with 6 bases left between them. This chain's CDR3 is CATSRDPGSYNEQFF. DNA of the CDR3: TGTGCCACCAGCAGAGATCCAGGCTCCTACAATGAGCAGTTCTTC.

The chain joins TRBV5-1 to TRBJ1-3; a possible D gene is TRBD1 (5 bases). The CDR3 runs 17 residues. The ends were cut back, 1 base at V and 0 bases at J, with 14 bases in the middle. Germline V gene data show CDR1 as SGHRS and CDR2 as YFSETQ. DNA for the CDR3: TGCGCCAGCAGCTTGCAAACCTTGACAGACTCTGGAAACACCATATATTTT. Protein: CASSLQTLTDSGNTIYF.

The chain uses TRBV19 and TRBJ1-1; no firm D call. Trimming removed 3 bases from V and 0 bases from J, with 5 bases in between. CDR1 is LNHDA, CDR2 SQIVND, per germline (reference sequence). The length of the CDR3 is 13 residues. The CDR3 loop reads CASSIGMNTEAFF. DNA of the CDR3: TGTGCCAGTAGTATCGGGATGAACACTGAAGCTTTCTTT.

CDR3 nucleotide sequence: TGTGCCAGCAGTGAAGAATTCTCGTACCAAGAGACCCAGTACTTC. This codes for CASSEEFSYQETQYF. This chain uses TRBV2 with TRBJ2-5, with no clear D. CDR3 length equals 15 residues. CDR1 SNHLY and CDR2 FYNNEI come from the germline V gene. Between the trimmed V and J ends, which lost 1 base and 0 bases, there was a span of 9 bases.

The chain recombines TRBV6-4 with TRBJ2-2; D not resolved. Trimming left V 4 bases short and J 0 bases short, with 6 bases between. Germline CDR1 is MRHNA and CDR2 is SNTAGT. The CDR3 is 14 amino acids. The CDR3 DNA is TGTGCCAGCAGTGTAGAACCGAACACCGGGGAGCTGTTTTTT. It specifies CASSVEPNTGELFF.

The rearrangement links TRBV5-1 to TRBJ1-4; D remains unclear. Trimming cost V 4 bases and J 3 bases, with 13 bases left between them. The CDR3 spans 15 residues. Germline V lookup: CDR1 SGHRS, CDR2 YFSETQ. The DNA for the CDR3 is TGCGCCAGCAGCCTGGGCGGGGTGTCTAATGAAAAACTGTTTTTT. This sequence encodes CASSLGGVSNEKLFF.

CDR3 residues: CASTPASSRTDTQYF. The CDR3 DNA reads as TGTGCCAGCACCCCGGCGTCTAGCCGGACAGATACGCAGTATTTT. The chain combines TRBV28 with TRBJ2-3; possible D gene TRBD2, 5 bases. This CDR3 has 15 amino acids. The V end lost 7 bases, the J end lost 3 bases, and 17 bases lay between the germline ends. CDR1 and CDR2 (germline): MDHEN, SYDVKM.

In this sample, this clone turned up once. The chain carries TRBV14 and TRBJ2-7; no definite D call. This CDR3 is 13 amino acids long. Looked up from germline, CDR1 is SGHDN and CDR2 is FVKESK. V shed 1 base and J shed 4 bases, with 8 bases lying between them. This CDR3 is CASSQAVLYEQYF. The CDR3 DNA follows: TGTGCCAGCAGCCAAGCGGTTTTGTACGAGCAGTACTTC.

The chain links TRBV30 to TRBJ2-7; no definite D call. Germline CDR1 GTSNPN, CDR2 SVGIG (reference sequence). Between the trimmed V and J ends, which lost 4 bases and 0 bases, there was a span of 13 bases. The length of the CDR3 is 14 residues. This CDR3 reads CAWTAGVSSYEQYF. For the CDR3, the DNA is TGTGCCTGGACGGCAGGCGTCAGCTCCTACGAGCAGTACTTC.

The rearrangement links TRBV3-1 (or the pseudogene TRBV3-2) to TRBJ2-7, with a tentative D call TRBD1 (6 bases). V lost 1 base to trimming and J lost 0 bases, with 13 bases between them. There are 16 residues in the CDR3. Germline lookup yields CDR1 LGHDT and CDR2 YNNKEL (reference sequence). The DNA for the CDR3 is TGTGCCAGCAGCCAAGGGGCAGGGGTGGCCTCCTACGAGCAGTACTTC. Translating gives CASSQGAGVASYEQYF.

This chain connects TRBV5-6 to TRBJ2-5, with TRBD2 identical over 11 bases. From germline, CDR1 is SGHDT and CDR2 YYEEEE. J gave up 2 bases and V 5 bases, and 5 bases lay outside the gene matches. The CDR3 is 15 amino acids. The CDR3: CASRAGTSGQETQYF. Written as DNA, the CDR3 is TGTGCCAGCAGAGCCGGGACTAGCGGTCAAGAGACCCAGTACTTC.

This chain uses TRBV30 with TRBJ2-6; no reliable D call. CDR3 length: 13 residues. V lost 8 bases, J lost 2 bases, and 10 bases lay in between. Germline V gives CDR1 GTSNPN, CDR2 SVGIG (reference sequence). DNA of the CDR3: TGTGCCCTAAAACTGGCTGGGGCCAACGTCCTGACTTTC. Protein sequence: CALKLAGANVLTF.

V gene TRBV4-1 combines with J gene TRBJ2-7; 7 nucleotides line up with TRBD1. Trimming cost V 0 bases and J 4 bases; bases outside gene matches: 9. CDR1 MGHRA and CDR2 YSYEKL come from the germline V gene. The CDR3 length is 16 residues. This chain's CDR3 is CASSQDFEGAGYEQYF. DNA of the CDR3: TGCGCCAGCAGCCAAGATTTCGAGGGGGCAGGTTACGAGCAGTACTTC.

The genes are TRBV7-9 and TRBJ1-1; no reliable D call. V shed 5 bases and J shed 0 bases, with 13 bases lying between them. The CDR3 covers 15 residues. The V gene's germline CDR1 is SEHNR and CDR2 FQNEAQ (reference sequence). Written as DNA, the CDR3 is TGTGCCAGCAGCCTCCGGACGGGAGTGAACACTGAAGCTTTCTTT. As protein: CASSLRTGVNTEAFF.

CDR3 region: CASRHRDRGSYEQYF. The CDR3 DNA follows: TGTGCCAGCAGACACAGGGACAGGGGTTCCTACGAGCAGTACTTC. The chain has TRBV6-5 and TRBJ2-7; the match to TRBD1 covers 10 bases. This CDR3 is 15 amino acids long. The J segment lost 1 base and the V segment lost 6 bases, leaving 6 bases of the junction unmatched. The germline V gene has CDR1 MNHEY and CDR2 SVGAGI.